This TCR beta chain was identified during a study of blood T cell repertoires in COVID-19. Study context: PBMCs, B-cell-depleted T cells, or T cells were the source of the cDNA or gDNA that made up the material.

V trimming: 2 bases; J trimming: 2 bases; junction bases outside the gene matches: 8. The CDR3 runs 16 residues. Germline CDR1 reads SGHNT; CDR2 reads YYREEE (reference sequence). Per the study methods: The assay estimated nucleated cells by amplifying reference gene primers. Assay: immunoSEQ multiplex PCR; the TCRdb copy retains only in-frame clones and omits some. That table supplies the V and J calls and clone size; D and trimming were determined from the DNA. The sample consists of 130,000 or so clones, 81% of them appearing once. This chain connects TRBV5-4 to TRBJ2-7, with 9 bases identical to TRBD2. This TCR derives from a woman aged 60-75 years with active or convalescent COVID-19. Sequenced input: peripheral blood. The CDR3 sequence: CASSLSASGGPYEQYF. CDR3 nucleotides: TGTGCCAGCAGCTTATCCGCCAGCGGGGGGCCCTACGAGCAGTACTTC.